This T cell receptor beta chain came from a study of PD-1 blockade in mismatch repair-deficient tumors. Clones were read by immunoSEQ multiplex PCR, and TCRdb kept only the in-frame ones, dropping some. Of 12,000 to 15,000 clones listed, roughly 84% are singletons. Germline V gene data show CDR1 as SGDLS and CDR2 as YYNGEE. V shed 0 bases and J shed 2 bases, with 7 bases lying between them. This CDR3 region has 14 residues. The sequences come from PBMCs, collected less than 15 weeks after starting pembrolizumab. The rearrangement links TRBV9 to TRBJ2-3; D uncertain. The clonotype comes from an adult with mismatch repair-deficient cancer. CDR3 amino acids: CASSVGQITDTQYF. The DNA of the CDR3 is TGTGCCAGCAGCGTAGGGCAGATCACAGATACGCAGTATTTT.